This TCR beta chain emerged from a study of shared clonotypes between healthy human individuals. Study-level results: Only blood underwent sampling, and tissue repertoires likely differ.

Regarding this clone: The antigen is unknown.

CD45RO-negative CD8 cells positively selected for CCR7 made up the naive population, which excluded terminally differentiated effector memory CD45RA+ cells. Execution of the assay was at deep level. Methods used by the authors: Filtering differed since immunoSEQ provided only junctions, with no quality scores. Measured with immunoSEQ multiplex PCR; TCRdb has only the in-frame clones, and not every one. D and trimming come from the DNA, and the V and J calls and clone size come from that table. The sample contains about 590,000 clones, 95% to 96% of which appear only once. V was clipped by 0 bases and J by 4 bases, with 13 bases between them. The CDR3 spans 15 residues. CDR1 and CDR2 from the germline V gene are MNHEY and SMNVEV (reference sequence).

This clonotype was obtained from a woman aged 25 to 39 in good health. This rearrangement joins TRBV27 to TRBJ2-7; D may be TRBD1 or TRBD2 (6 bases each). The sequenced material came from naive CD8+ T cells sorted from blood. This chain's CDR3 is CASSLSGQGTYEQYF. The CDR3 nucleotides read TGTGCCAGCAGTTTATCTGGGCAGGGGACTTACGAGCAGTACTTC.